This T cell receptor beta chain was retrieved from a study of T-cell memory formation after mild COVID-19. From the 5' RACE reads, TCRdb called clonotypes with MiXCR, one entry per CDR3 protein. The sample carries about 470,000 distinct CDR3 sequences, around 25% recorded once. The CDR3 spans 15 residues. CDR1 is SGHTA and CDR2 is FQGNSA in the germline V gene. Between the trimmed V and J ends, which lost 5 bases and 2 bases, there was a span of 14 bases. This TCR derives from an adult woman who had mild COVID-19 (a few samples of this study predate the infection). Cell type and time point are not known. Sequenced: PBMCs or a T cell subset sorted from them (not recorded which). The rearrangement joins TRBV7-2 to TRBJ2-3, with D tentatively TRBD2 (6 bases). The CDR3 DNA is TGTGCCAGCAGCCCTCCGGAGGGATACACAGATACGCAGTATTTT. The encoded protein is CASSPPEGYTDTQYF.